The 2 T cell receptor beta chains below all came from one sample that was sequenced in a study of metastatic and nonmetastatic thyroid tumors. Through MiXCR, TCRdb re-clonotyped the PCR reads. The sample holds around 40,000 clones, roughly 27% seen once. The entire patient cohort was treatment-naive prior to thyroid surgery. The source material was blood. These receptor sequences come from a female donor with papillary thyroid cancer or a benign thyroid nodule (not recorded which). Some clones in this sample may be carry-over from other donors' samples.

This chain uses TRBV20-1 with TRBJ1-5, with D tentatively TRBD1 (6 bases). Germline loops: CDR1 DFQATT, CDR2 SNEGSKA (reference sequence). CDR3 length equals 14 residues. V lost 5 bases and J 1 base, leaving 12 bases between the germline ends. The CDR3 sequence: CSAGRQVSNQPQHF. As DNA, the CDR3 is TGCAGTGCTGGGAGACAGGTCAGCAATCAGCCCCAGCATTTT.

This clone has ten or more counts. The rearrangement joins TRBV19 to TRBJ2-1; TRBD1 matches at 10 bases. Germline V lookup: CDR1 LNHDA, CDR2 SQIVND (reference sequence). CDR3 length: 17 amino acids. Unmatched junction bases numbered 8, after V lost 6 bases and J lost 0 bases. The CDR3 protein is CASRKTGGKGSYNEQFF. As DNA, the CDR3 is TGTGCCAGTAGGAAGACAGGGGGCAAGGGCTCCTACAATGAGCAGTTCTTC.